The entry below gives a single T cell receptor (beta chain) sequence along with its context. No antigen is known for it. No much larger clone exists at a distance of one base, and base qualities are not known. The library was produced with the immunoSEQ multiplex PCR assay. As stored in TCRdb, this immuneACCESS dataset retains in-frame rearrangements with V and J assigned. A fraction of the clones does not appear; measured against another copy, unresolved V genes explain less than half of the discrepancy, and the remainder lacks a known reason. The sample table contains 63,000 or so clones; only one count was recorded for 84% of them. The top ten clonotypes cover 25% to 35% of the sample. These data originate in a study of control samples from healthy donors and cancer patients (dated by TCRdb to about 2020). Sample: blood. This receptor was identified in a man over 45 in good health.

In nucleotides, the sequence is TGTGCCAGCAGTTTGGAGGCAGGCCTGAACACTGAAGCTTTCTTT. This is translated as CASSLEAGLNTEAFF. The chain is encoded by TRBV28 joined to TRBJ1-1; no D gene call is confident. V loses 3 bases, J loses 0 bases, and the germline ends lie 11 bases apart. Taken from cysteine to phenylalanine, the CDR3 has 15 residues. The DNA shown is the 45-base CDR3, in frame from base 1. CDR1 and CDR2 (MDHEN, SYDVKM) derive from the germline V gene.